One and the same sample provided the 23 T cell receptor beta chains below, sequenced in a study of radiation and T cells in renal cell carcinoma. The data were produced by immunoSEQ multiplex PCR, yet TCRdb's version contains in-frame clones alone and is incomplete. The table has around 46,000 clones, around 83% seen once. As for time point: baseline pretreatment blood. Treatment given: 15 Gy SBRT to primary tumor, nephrectomy 4 weeks later. The starting material was blood, obtained from a patient whose treatment included radiotherapy and nephrectomy. Receptors originate from a woman between 65 and 79 years old with renal cell carcinoma.

The CDR3: CASSLDGTGPYEQYF. DNA of the CDR3: TGTGCCAGCAGCTTGGATGGGACAGGACCCTACGAGCAGTACTTC. The chain uses TRBV7-8 and TRBJ2-7; TRBD1 matches 8 bases. CDR1 and CDR2 (germline): SGHVS, FQNEAQ. The V segment lost 3 bases and the J segment 2 bases; nucleotides outside the gene matches: 6. This CDR3 comprises 15 residues.

The V call is TRBV18, the J call TRBJ2-7; TRBD1 is a possible D gene (5 bases). CDR1 is KGHSH and CDR2 is LQKENI in the germline V gene. CDR3 length: 13 amino acids. Trimming left V 3 bases short and J 3 bases short, with 9 bases between. The DNA for the CDR3 is TGTGCCAGCTCACCTGGGGCTGGCTACGAGCAGTACTTC. Translated, it gives CASSPGAGYEQYF.

The rearrangement joins TRBV9 to TRBJ2-3; 11 positions match TRBD2. The trim removed 4 bases at V and 0 bases at J, leaving 7 bases unmatched. Germline-derived CDR1 and CDR2 are SGDLS and YYNGEE. The CDR3 is 17 amino acids. CDR3 nucleotides: TGTGCCAGCAGCCCAACGGGACTAGCGGACAGCACAGATACGCAGTATTTT. This sequence encodes CASSPTGLADSTDTQYF.

The J gene is TRBJ1-3, the V gene TRBV6-1, with D hard to call. The CDR3 has 13 residues. The germline V gene encodes CDR1 MNHNS and CDR2 SASEGT. Trimming left V 6 bases short and J 0 bases short, with 6 bases between. CDR3 protein: CASSRDSGNTIYF. As DNA, the CDR3 is TGTGCCAGCAGCCGGGACTCTGGAAACACCATATATTTT.

The chain couples TRBV18 to TRBJ1-1; D unclear. Germline V gene sequence: CDR1 KGHSH, CDR2 LQKENI. The CDR3 sequence is 14 residues long. The ends were cut back, 2 bases at V and 5 bases at J, with 12 bases in the middle. The CDR3 nucleotides are TGTGCCAGCTCACCATTATCTGGAGGGACTGAAGCTTTCTTT. Translated: CASSPLSGGTEAFF.

CDR3 sequence reads: CASSLVGSEQETQYF. In nucleotides, the CDR3 is TGTGCCAGCAGCTTAGTAGGGTCAGAACAAGAGACCCAGTACTTC. The gene calls are TRBV7-7 and TRBJ2-5; D gene ambiguous. Trimming took off 1 base at V and 2 bases at J, with 11 bases between the two ends. The CDR3 covers 15 residues. Germline V gives CDR1 SSHAT, CDR2 FNYEAQ (reference sequence).

The chain joins TRBV18 to TRBJ1-3, with no clear D. This CDR3 has 16 residues. V was clipped by 1 base and J by 2 bases, with 12 bases between them. Per germline, CDR1 KGHSH and CDR2 LQKENI. The DNA of the CDR3 is TGTGCCAGCTCACCACGAGTCGGGGAAACTGGAAACACCATATATTTT. Protein sequence: CASSPRVGETGNTIYF.

The chain has TRBV19 and TRBJ1-2, with 10 bases matching TRBD1. The CDR3 is made up of 13 amino acids. V shed 6 bases, J shed 6 bases, and the junction held 4 bases outside the gene matches. Germline assignment: CDR1 LNHDA and CDR2 SQIVND (reference sequence). The CDR3 is CASSPTGGDGYTF. CDR3 in DNA: TGTGCCAGTAGCCCGACAGGGGGCGATGGCTACACCTTC.

The sample holds a few counts of this clone. This chain uses TRBV7-9 with TRBJ2-5, with 14 bases identical to TRBD2. CDR1 and CDR2 from the germline V gene are SEHNR and FQNEAQ (reference sequence). The CDR3 is 16 amino acids. Trimming at V came to 5 bases and at J to 3 bases, leaving 5 bases not matched to a gene. CDR3 residues: CASSQPGLAGEETQYF. The CDR3 DNA reads TGTGCCAGCAGCCAACCGGGACTAGCGGGAGAAGAGACCCAGTACTTC.

The chain has TRBV19 and TRBJ2-5; D is possibly TRBD2 (5 bases). The germline V gene has CDR1 LNHDA and CDR2 SQIVND (reference sequence). V was pared by 6 bases and J by 2 bases, with 13 bases between. The CDR3 covers 14 residues. The DNA for the CDR3 is TGTGCCAGTAGCGAGCCCGGGAAACAAGAGACCCAGTACTTC. It codes for CASSEPGKQETQYF.

Points on this clone: At the DNA level, this CDR3 is encoded by other sequences in the same sample as well. The J gene is TRBJ2-3, the V gene TRBV5-1; D is unclear. CDR3 length: 14 residues. CDR1 is SGHRS, CDR2 YFSETQ, per germline. Trimming took 0 bases from V and 0 from J, leaving 5 bases between them. CDR3 in DNA: TGCGCCAGCAGCTTGGATAGTAGCACAGATACGCAGTATTTT. Its translation: CASSLDSSTDTQYF.

The chain employs TRBV7-8 and TRBJ1-1; D is unresolved. Germline CDR1 reads SGHVS; CDR2 reads FQNEAQ. Trimming cost V 7 bases and J 1 base, with 10 bases left between them. This CDR3 is built from 13 residues. Here the CDR3 reads CASNNEGNTEAFF. CDR3 bases: TGTGCCAGCAATAATGAGGGGAACACTGAAGCTTTCTTT.

The V call is TRBV7-2, the J call TRBJ2-3; 13 nucleotides match TRBD2. V shed 7 bases, J shed 4 bases, and the junction held 8 bases outside the gene matches. Germline V lookup: CDR1 SGHTA, CDR2 FQGNSA. The CDR3 length is 16 residues. This CDR3 reads CASTRTSGSFSDTQYF. The CDR3 DNA sequence: TGTGCCAGCACCCGGACTAGCGGGAGTTTTTCAGATACGCAGTATTTT.

This chain joins TRBV7-9 and TRBJ2-3; D might be TRBD1 (5 bases). From germline, CDR1 is SEHNR and CDR2 FQNEAQ (reference sequence). Trimming cost V 6 bases and J 10 bases, with 14 bases left between them. The CDR3 loop spans 12 amino acids. CDR3 loop: CASSLGQGAQYF. CDR3 nucleotide sequence: TGTGCCAGCAGTCTCGGACAAGGGGCGCAGTATTTT. The full variable domain, in which reference TRBV7-9 and TRBJ2-3 provide the parts outside the CDR3, is DTGVSQNPRHKITKRGQNVTFRCDPISEHNRLYWYRQTLGQGPEFLTYFQNEAQLEKSRLLSDRFSAERPKGSFSTLEIQRTEQGDSAMYLCASSLGQGAQYFGPGTRLTVL.

This chain links TRBV5-1 with TRBJ2-1; 9 bases align to TRBD2. This CDR3 spans 15 amino acids. The germline CDR1 and CDR2 sequences are SGHRS and YFSETQ. V lost 4 bases to trimming and J lost 7 bases; unmatched junction nucleotides: 9. The chain's CDR3 is CASSPSGDMMNEQFF. The DNA of the CDR3 is TGCGCCAGCAGCCCTAGCGGGGACATGATGAATGAGCAGTTCTTC.

This chain connects TRBV5-1 to TRBJ2-7; the D is unclear. Per the germline V gene, CDR1 is SGHRS and CDR2 is YFSETQ. This CDR3 is 12 amino acids long. The V gene lost 4 bases and the J gene lost 0 bases, with 5 bases spanning the gap. CDR3 sequence (DNA): TGCGCCAGCAGCCAAAGCTCCTACGAGCAGTACTTC. Encoded protein: CASSQSSYEQYF.

J is TRBJ2-3 and V is TRBV5-1; D is perhaps TRBD2 (6 bases). CDR1 is SGHRS, CDR2 YFSETQ, per germline. Between the trimmed V and J ends, which lost 0 bases and 0 bases, there was a span of 14 bases. The CDR3 contains 17 residues. CDR3 sequence reads: CASSLDASGRSTDTQYF. The CDR3, as DNA: TGCGCCAGCAGCTTGGATGCCAGCGGGCGTAGCACAGATACGCAGTATTTT. The variable domain in full, with the rest retrieved from reference TRBV5-1 and TRBJ2-3, is KAGVTQTPRYLIKTRGQQVTLSCSPISGHRSVSWYQQTPGQGLQFLFEYFSETQRNKGNFPGRFSGRQFSNSRSEMNVSTLELGDSALYLCASSLDASGRSTDTQYFGPGTRLTVL.

This clone was observed a single time. This rearrangement joins TRBV5-1 to TRBJ2-2, with TRBD2 identical over 12 bases. Losses at the gene ends were 7 bases for V and 4 bases for J; bases not matched to a gene: 5. Per the germline V gene, CDR1 is SGHRS and CDR2 is YFSETQ. The CDR3 runs to 15 residues. CDR3 sequence (DNA): TGCGCCAGCTTCGGACTAGCGGGATCCACCGGGGAGCTGTTTTTT. Translated: CASFGLAGSTGELFF.

This clone was found a few times. This rearrangement joins TRBV10-3 to TRBJ1-1, with no clear D. CDR3 length equals 11 residues. The V end lost 10 bases, the J end lost 1 base, and 7 bases lay between the germline ends. Per the germline V gene, CDR1 is ENHRY and CDR2 is SYGVKD. The CDR3 is CATYENTEAFF. In nucleotides, the CDR3 is TGTGCCACCTATGAGAACACTGAAGCTTTCTTT.

This chain links TRBV7-2 with TRBJ2-2; the match to TRBD2 covers 11 bases. The germline CDR1 and CDR2 sequences are SGHTA and FQGNSA. This CDR3 has 16 residues. V was pared by 5 bases and J by 7 bases, with 9 bases of the junction left unmatched. The CDR3 DNA reads TGTGCCAGCAGCACAACTAGCGGGAGTGGTGGCGGGGAGCTGTTTTTT. Translated, it gives CASSTTSGSGGGELFF.

The CDR3: CASIIPGTEQFF. In nucleotides, the CDR3 is TGTGCCAGCATTATCCCCGGGACTGAGCAGTTCTTC. This chain joins TRBV7-9 and TRBJ2-1; D is possibly TRBD1 or TRBD2 (5 bases each). The length of the CDR3 is 12 residues. V was cut by 7 bases and J by 9 bases, with 13 bases left in between. Germline-derived CDR1 and CDR2 are SEHNR and FQNEAQ (reference sequence).

This chain joins TRBV4-1 and TRBJ2-2; 16 bases agree with TRBD2. Germline values: CDR1 MGHRA, CDR2 YSYEKL. Losses at the gene ends were 3 bases for V and 4 bases for J; bases not matched to a gene: 8. The CDR3 contains 19 residues. The CDR3 sequence is CASSQPGLAGGPVTGELFF. The CDR3 region has the DNA TGCGCCAGCAGCCAGCCGGGACTAGCGGGGGGGCCGGTCACCGGGGAGCTGTTTTTT.

A few counts support this clone. The chain recombines TRBV19 with TRBJ2-5, with 7 bases aligning to TRBD1. The CDR3 has 15 amino acids. The germline V gene has CDR1 LNHDA and CDR2 SQIVND (reference sequence). V was pared by 3 bases and J by 5 bases, with 9 bases of the junction left unmatched. Here the CDR3 reads CASSIRGQPYETQYF. CDR3 nucleotide sequence: TGTGCCAGTAGTATCCGGGGACAGCCGTATGAGACCCAGTACTTC.